This entry is about one TCR beta chain. Sequencing of TCR beta was performed on blood CD8+ T cells and on blood CD4+ T cells. TEMRA cells were FACS-enriched, with CD8+ and CD4+ T cells isolated negatively. This entry comes from a study of CD8 T cells in Susac syndrome. The CDR3 loop spans 11 amino acids. In germline, CDR1 is MNHEY, CDR2 SVGEGT. J was trimmed by 8 bases and V by 6 bases; bases with no gene match: 2. After extraction with the RNeasy kit, roughly 0.5 to 1 ug of the RNA was reverse transcribed using random hexamers. Amplification of TCR beta CDR3 across 54 Vbeta and 13 Jbeta was performed with immunoSEQ multiplex PCR. TCRdb used MiXCR to reprocess the immunoSEQ multiplex PCR reads, holding one entry per CDR3 protein. This table has roughly 190,000 distinct CDR3 sequences, just under 95% appearing once.

The sample taken for sequencing was CD4+ T cells from PBMCs. The TCR originated in a human donor in good health. This chain uses TRBV6-2 or TRBV6-3 with TRBJ1-2; 8 bases fit TRBD1. The CDR3 is CASRDRDGYTF. CDR3 nucleotides: TGTGCCAGCAGGGACAGGGACGGCTACACCTTC.